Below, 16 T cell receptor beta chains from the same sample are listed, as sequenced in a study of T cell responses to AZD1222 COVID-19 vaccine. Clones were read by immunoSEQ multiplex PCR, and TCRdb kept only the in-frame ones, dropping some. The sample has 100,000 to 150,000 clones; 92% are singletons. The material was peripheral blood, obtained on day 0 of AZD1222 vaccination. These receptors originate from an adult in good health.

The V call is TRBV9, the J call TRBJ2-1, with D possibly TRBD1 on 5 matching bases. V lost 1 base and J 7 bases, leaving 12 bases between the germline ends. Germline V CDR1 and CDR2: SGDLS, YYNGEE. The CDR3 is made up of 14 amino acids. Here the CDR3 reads CASSVLQGWNEQFF. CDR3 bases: TGTGCCAGCAGCGTACTTCAGGGTTGGAATGAGCAGTTCTTC.

The DNA of the CDR3 is TGTGCCAGCAGTTTATGGTCAGACCCGCCACCAGAGACCCAGTACTTC. As protein: CASSLWSDPPPETQYF. This sequence joins TRBV27 and TRBJ2-5; D not certain. V lost 1 base to trimming and J lost 4 bases, with 16 bases between them. The CDR3 length is 16 residues. The germline CDR1 and CDR2 sequences are MNHEY and SMNVEV (reference sequence).

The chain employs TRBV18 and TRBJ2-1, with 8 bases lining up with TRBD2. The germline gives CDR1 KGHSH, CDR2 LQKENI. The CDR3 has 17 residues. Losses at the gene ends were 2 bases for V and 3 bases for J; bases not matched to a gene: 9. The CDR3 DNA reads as TGTGCCAGCTCACCAATAGGGACCGCGGGAGGCTACAATGAGCAGTTCTTC. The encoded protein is CASSPIGTAGGYNEQFF.

CDR3 nucleotides: TGTGCCAGCAGCTTAAGGACTAGCCTGCAGTTCTTC. It encodes CASSLRTSLQFF. This chain links TRBV5-6 with TRBJ2-1, with TRBD2 matching 8 bases. Per germline, CDR1 SGHDT and CDR2 YYEEEE. Trimming took 2 bases from V and 12 from J; bases not matched to a gene: 4. This CDR3 comprises 12 residues.

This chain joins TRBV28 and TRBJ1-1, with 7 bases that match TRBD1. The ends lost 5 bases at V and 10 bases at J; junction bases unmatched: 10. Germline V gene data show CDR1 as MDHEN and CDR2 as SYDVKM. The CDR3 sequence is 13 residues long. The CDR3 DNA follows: TGTGCCAGCAGTATCACAGGGGTAGGTAGAGCTTTCTTT. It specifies CASSITGVGRAFF.

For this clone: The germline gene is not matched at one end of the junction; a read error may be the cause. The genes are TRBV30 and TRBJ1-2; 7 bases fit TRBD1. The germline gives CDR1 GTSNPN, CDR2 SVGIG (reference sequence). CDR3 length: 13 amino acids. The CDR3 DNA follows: TGTGCCTGGAGAAAGATGGGTACAGGGGTGGGGGACTTC. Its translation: CAWRKMGTGVGDF.

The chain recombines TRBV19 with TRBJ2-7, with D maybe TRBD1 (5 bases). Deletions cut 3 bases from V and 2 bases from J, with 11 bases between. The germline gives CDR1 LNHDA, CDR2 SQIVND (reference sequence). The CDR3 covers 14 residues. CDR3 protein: CASSIMAGPYEQYF. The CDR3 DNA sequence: TGTGCCAGTAGTATTATGGCAGGGCCCTACGAGCAGTACTTC.

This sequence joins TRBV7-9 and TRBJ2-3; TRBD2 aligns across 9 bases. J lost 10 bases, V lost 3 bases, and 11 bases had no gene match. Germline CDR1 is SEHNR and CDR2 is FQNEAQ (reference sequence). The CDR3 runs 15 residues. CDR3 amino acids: CASSFPIAGEQAQYF. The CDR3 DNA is TGTGCCAGCAGCTTCCCAATAGCGGGAGAACAGGCGCAGTATTTT.

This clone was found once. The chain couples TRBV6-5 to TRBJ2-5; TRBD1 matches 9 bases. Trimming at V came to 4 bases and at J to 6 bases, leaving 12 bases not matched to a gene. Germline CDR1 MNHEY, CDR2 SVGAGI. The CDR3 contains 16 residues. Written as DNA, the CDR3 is TGTGCCAGCAGTTGCGGCCCGGGACAGGGTGTTAAGACCCAGTACTTC. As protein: CASSCGPGQGVKTQYF.

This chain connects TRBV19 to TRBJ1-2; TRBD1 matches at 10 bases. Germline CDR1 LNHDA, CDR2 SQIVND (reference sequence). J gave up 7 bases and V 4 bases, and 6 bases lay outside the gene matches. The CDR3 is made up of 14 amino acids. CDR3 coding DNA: TGTGCCAGTAGTACGACAGGGGGCTCGGGTGGCTACACCTTC. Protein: CASSTTGGSGGYTF.

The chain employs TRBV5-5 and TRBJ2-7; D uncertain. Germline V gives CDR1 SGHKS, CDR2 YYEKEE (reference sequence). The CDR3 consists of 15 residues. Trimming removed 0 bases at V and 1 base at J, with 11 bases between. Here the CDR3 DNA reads TGTGCCAGCAGCTTGGGGGCGGTGACGTCCTACGAGCAGTACTTC. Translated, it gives CASSLGAVTSYEQYF.

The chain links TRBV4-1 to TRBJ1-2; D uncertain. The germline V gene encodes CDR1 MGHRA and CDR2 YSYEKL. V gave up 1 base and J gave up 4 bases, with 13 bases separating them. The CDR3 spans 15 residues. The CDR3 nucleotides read TGCGCCAGCAGCCAAGTGCCTCCAGGTGCCTATGGCTACACCTTC. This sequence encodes CASSQVPPGAYGYTF.

CDR3 in amino acids: CASSLTGGVGYGYTF. CDR3 nucleotide sequence: TGTGCCAGCAGCTTAACGGGCGGAGTGGGCTATGGCTACACCTTC. The chain carries TRBV7-3 and TRBJ1-2; D unresolved. The CDR3 has 15 amino acids. Trimming took 0 bases from V and 4 from J, leaving 12 bases between them. Germline V gene lookup returns CDR1 SGHTA and CDR2 FQGTGA.

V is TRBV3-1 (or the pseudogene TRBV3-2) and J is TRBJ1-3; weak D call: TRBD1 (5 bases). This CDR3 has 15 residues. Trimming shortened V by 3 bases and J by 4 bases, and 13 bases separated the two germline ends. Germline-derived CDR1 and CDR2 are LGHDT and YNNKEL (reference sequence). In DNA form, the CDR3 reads TGTGCCAGCAGCCAGTCCCAGGGAGGCGGAAACACCATATATTTT. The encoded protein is CASSQSQGGGNTIYF.

The CDR3 region has the DNA TGTGCCAGCCGGCTAGCGGAGCTCTACAATGAGCAGTTCTTC. Translating it yields CASRLAELYNEQFF. The chain uses TRBV6-5 and TRBJ2-1, with TRBD2 matching 7 bases. The length of the CDR3 is 14 residues. CDR1 is MNHEY, CDR2 SVGAGI, per germline. The V segment lost 8 bases and the J segment 3 bases; nucleotides outside the gene matches: 7.

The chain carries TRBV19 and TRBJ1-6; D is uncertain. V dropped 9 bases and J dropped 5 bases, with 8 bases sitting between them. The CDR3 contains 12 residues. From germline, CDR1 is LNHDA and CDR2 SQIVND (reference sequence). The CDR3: CASRTDNSPLHF. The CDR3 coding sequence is TGTGCCAGCCGAACAGATAATTCACCCCTCCACTTT.